This T cell receptor (beta chain) appears in the sequencing data of a study of T cell repertoires in cytomegalovirus infection. The CDR3 is 17 residues long. Germline V gene sequence: CDR1 MDHEN, CDR2 SYDVKM. V was clipped by 1 base and J by 5 bases, with 20 bases between them. Study results and limitations: Pooled public TCR beta family frequency picked out CMV carriers with the relevant HLA. Predominance within the ex vivo response was attributable to HLA-C-restricted CMV-specific TCR beta clonotypes.

There are many counts of this clonotype. Its antigen remains unknown. TCRdb re-derived calls from the reads in MiXCR, one entry per CDR3 protein. The top ten clones hold roughly a sixth of a sample with roughly 500,000 distinct CDR3 sequences, roughly a third of them seen once. This TCR was recovered from a human donor in good health (CMV status not recorded). Some clones in this sample may be carry-over from other donors' samples. The chain links TRBV28 to TRBJ2-5; D may correspond to TRBD1 or TRBD2 (6 bases each). Sequenced material: cultured PBMCs, taken from culture after CMV antigen stimulation. CDR3 sequence reads: CASSLLRSGAGRETQYF. The DNA for the CDR3 is TGTGCCAGCAGTTTATTACGTTCGGGGGCTGGTAGGGAGACCCAGTACTTC.